These 20 T cell receptor beta chains were sequenced from one sample in a study of T cells in Graves' hyperthyroidism and ophthalmopathy. TCR beta CDR3 sequences were amplified from RNA transcripts. Using the HTBI primer set, a first-round RT-PCR was run on the TCR CDR3. TCRdb re-derived calls from the multiplex PCR reads in MiXCR, one entry per CDR3 protein. Among around 440,000 distinct CDR3 sequences listed, about a sixth were seen once. The sample was blood. The origin of the receptors is a woman between 18 and 30 years old with Graves' hyperthyroidism.

This clonotype appeared a few times. The rearrangement joins TRBV29-1 to TRBJ2-6; maybe TRBD2 (6 bases). Germline CDR1 SQVTM, CDR2 ANQGSEA. The V gene lost 1 base and the J gene lost 1 base, with 14 bases spanning the gap. CDR3 length: 17 amino acids. DNA of the CDR3: TGCAGCGTTGAAGTATGGGACTTCCGTTCTGGGGCCAACGTCCTGACTTTC. This encodes CSVEVWDFRSGANVLTF.

This clonotype was observed at least ten times. The genes are TRBV20-1 and TRBJ2-5; D might be TRBD2 (6 bases). Germline CDR1 reads DFQATT; CDR2 reads SNEGSKA (reference sequence). V lost 7 bases and J lost 5, with 17 bases in between. This CDR3 is 13 amino acids long. CDR3 sequence reads: CSVRSGDGETQYF. CDR3 in DNA: TGCAGTGTCCGATCGGGGGACGGCGAGACCCAGTACTTC.

This clonotype was counted ten times or more. This chain uses TRBV28 with TRBJ1-5, with D unresolved. Trimming shortened V by 2 bases and J by 2 bases, and 13 bases separated the two germline ends. The CDR3 totals 16 residues. CDR1 is MDHEN and CDR2 is SYDVKM in the germline V gene. CDR3 coding DNA: TGTGCCAGCAGTTTAACCGGTGCCGGTGGCAATCAGCCCCAGCATTTT. Amino acid sequence: CASSLTGAGGNQPQHF.

This clonotype has ten or more counts. V usage is TRBV6-1 and J usage is TRBJ2-7; 14 positions agree with TRBD2. V dropped 5 bases and J dropped 2; count of bases not matched to a gene: 2. CDR3 length: 15 residues. From germline, CDR1 is MNHNS and CDR2 SASEGT. CDR3 sequence: CASSTTSGGAYEQYF. CDR3 bases: TGTGCCAGCAGTACGACTAGCGGGGGGGCCTACGAGCAGTACTTC.

This clonotype came up a few times. V and J are TRBV29-1 and TRBJ1-4, with D perhaps TRBD1 (5 bases). Germline V gene lookup returns CDR1 SQVTM and CDR2 ANQGSEA. This CDR3 is 13 amino acids long. The CDR3 reads CRVTGRGVEKLFF. The CDR3 DNA reads as TGCAGAGTAACGGGACGCGGGGTTGAAAAACTGTTTTTT.

This clonotype was seen at least ten times. The chain recombines TRBV5-1 with TRBJ1-6, with TRBD1 matching over 7 bases. Germline CDR1 reads SGHRS; CDR2 reads YFSETQ. This CDR3 has 14 residues. V gave up 3 bases and J gave up 10 bases; unmatched junction bases: 7. CDR3 loop: CASSSGQLGSPLHF. The CDR3 nucleotides are TGCGCCAGCAGCTCGGGACAGCTTGGATCACCCCTCCACTTT.

This clonotype was detected many times. V is TRBV20-1 and J is TRBJ2-3, with 11 bases that match TRBD2. With 3 bases clipped from V and 0 bases from J, the junction kept 8 bases outside the gene matches. Germline CDR1 DFQATT, CDR2 SNEGSKA (reference sequence). This CDR3 contains 17 residues. The CDR3 spells CSASGASGGSSTDTQYF. In DNA form, the CDR3 reads TGCAGTGCTAGCGGAGCTAGCGGGGGGTCTAGCACAGATACGCAGTATTTT.

The sample holds many counts of this clonotype. The V call is TRBV6-1, the J call TRBJ1-4; TRBD1 aligns across 7 bases. The length of the CDR3 is 13 residues. V lost 5 bases to trimming and J lost 10 bases; unmatched junction nucleotides: 7. The germline V gene encodes CDR1 MNHNS and CDR2 SASEGT. Written as DNA, the CDR3 is TGTGCCAGCAGTCCCACACAGGGGCCAAAACTGTTTTTT. Translating gives CASSPTQGPKLFF.

This clonotype appeared a few times. The chain has TRBV5-1 and TRBJ2-7; the match to TRBD2 covers 8 bases. The CDR3 sequence is 15 residues long. CDR1 is SGHRS and CDR2 is YFSETQ in the germline V gene. The junction had 11 bases not matched to a gene; V was cut back by 4 bases and J by 5 bases. The CDR3 spells CASSPFRTSIDEQYF. In DNA, the CDR3 is TGCGCCAGCAGCCCGTTCCGGACTAGCATCGACGAGCAGTACTTC.

This clonotype was detected ten times or more. The rearrangement joins TRBV18 to TRBJ1-1; no clear D. Germline V gene lookup returns CDR1 KGHSH and CDR2 LQKENI. The CDR3 covers 14 residues. V was cut by 3 bases and J by 3 bases, with 11 bases left in between. The CDR3 is CASSPSREYTEAFF. The CDR3 DNA follows: TGTGCCAGCTCACCGAGTAGGGAGTACACTGAAGCTTTCTTT. The full variable domain, in which reference TRBV18 and TRBJ1-1 provide the parts outside the CDR3, is NAGVMQNPRHLVRRRGQEARLRCSPMKGHSHVYWYRQLPEEGLKFMVYLQKENIIDESGMPKERFSAEFPKEGPSILRIQQVVRGDSAAYFCASSPSREYTEAFFGQGTRLTVV.

V usage is TRBV29-1 and J usage is TRBJ2-3; no clear D gene. V was trimmed by 7 bases and J by 2 bases, leaving 4 bases between them. Per the germline V gene, CDR1 is SQVTM and CDR2 is ANQGSEA. This CDR3 has 10 residues. The CDR3 reads CSGYTDTQYF. The CDR3 DNA sequence: TGCAGCGGATACACAGATACGCAGTATTTT.

The genes are TRBV29-1 and TRBJ2-1, with TRBD2 matching 10 bases. Germline values: CDR1 SQVTM, CDR2 ANQGSEA. The CDR3 runs to 12 residues. J lost 6 bases, V lost 4 bases, and 0 bases had no gene match. The DNA of the CDR3 is TGCAGCGTTGGGACTAGCGGCAATGAGCAGTTCTTC. It encodes CSVGTSGNEQFF.

This clonotype has only a few counts. The genes are TRBV5-6 and TRBJ1-1; tentative D call: TRBD1 (6 bases). The CDR3 loop spans 17 amino acids. The V end lost 2 bases, the J end lost 7 bases, and 24 bases lay between the germline ends. Germline CDR1 and CDR2: SGHDT and YYEEEE. CDR3 DNA: TGTGCCAGCAGCTTTAAGGGGACTACGAGGACAGTCGGTGAAGCTTTCTTT. Residues: CASSFKGTTRTVGEAFF.

This clonotype was found many times. This rearrangement joins TRBV10-3 to TRBJ2-7; perhaps TRBD2 as D (6 bases). Germline lookup yields CDR1 ENHRY and CDR2 SYGVKD. The V end was cut by 7 bases, the J end by 1 base, with 20 bases between. CDR3 length: 16 amino acids. CDR3 amino acids: CAIIPVGRGKSYEQYF. In DNA, the CDR3 is TGTGCCATCATACCGGTCGGGCGGGGAAAGTCCTACGAGCAGTACTTC.

This clonotype was found many times. V is TRBV11-1 and J is TRBJ2-7; 12 bases agree with TRBD1. This CDR3 has 15 amino acids. Germline CDR1 and CDR2: SGHAT and FQDESV (reference sequence). V lost 6 bases and J lost 6; bases outside the gene matches: 9. The CDR3: CASSSTGTGGSEQYF. The CDR3 DNA is TGTGCCAGCAGTTCAACGGGGACAGGGGGCTCCGAGCAGTACTTC.

This chain joins TRBV6-8 and TRBJ2-1; the match to TRBD2 covers 13 bases. Per germline, CDR1 MNHGY and CDR2 SAAAGT. The CDR3 loop spans 19 amino acids. V lost 4 bases to trimming and J lost 7 bases; unmatched junction nucleotides: 16. The CDR3 region has the DNA TGTGCCAGCAGTTTACTCGGCCCCCAACTAGCGGGGGGGCCTAATGAGCAGTTCTTC. The encoded protein is CASSLLGPQLAGGPNEQFF.

This clonotype has just one count. The J gene is TRBJ2-5, the V gene TRBV4-1, with D perhaps matching TRBD1 or TRBD2 (5 bases each). The V and J ends lost 1 base and 2 bases respectively, with 11 bases between them. Germline V gene sequence: CDR1 MGHRA, CDR2 YSYEKL. The CDR3 has 15 amino acids. CDR3 bases: TGCGCCAGCAGCCAAGTGGGGGTCTGGCAAGAGACCCAGTACTTC. Its protein product is CASSQVGVWQETQYF.

This clonotype has at least ten counts. The chain uses TRBV12-3 or TRBV12-4 and TRBJ1-5, with D perhaps TRBD1 (5 bases). This CDR3 is built from 14 residues. V was trimmed by 6 bases and J by 7 bases, leaving 16 bases between them. This chain's CDR3 is CASRSGAKGQPQHF. The CDR3 DNA sequence: TGTGCCAGCAGATCCGGGGCCAAAGGGCAGCCCCAGCATTTT.

On this clonotype: This may come from a read error, since a much larger clone is one base off. The rearrangement uses TRBV12-3 or TRBV12-4 and TRBJ1-2; TRBD1 is a possible D gene (5 bases). This CDR3 is built from 13 residues. CDR3: CANSTGTLYGYTF. CDR3 nucleotides: TGTGCCAACAGTACCGGGACCCTCTATGGCTACACCTTC.

This clonotype has a count of ten or more. V gene TRBV3-1 combines with J gene TRBJ2-1; 7 bases are shared with TRBD2. Trimming cost V 0 bases and J 3 bases; bases outside gene matches: 8. There are 17 residues in the CDR3. Germline V gene data show CDR1 as LGHDT and CDR2 as YNNKEL (reference sequence). As DNA, the CDR3 is TGTGCCAGCAGCCAAGATTTAGGCGGGAGTTTCTACAATGAGCAGTTCTTC. Its protein product is CASSQDLGGSFYNEQFF.